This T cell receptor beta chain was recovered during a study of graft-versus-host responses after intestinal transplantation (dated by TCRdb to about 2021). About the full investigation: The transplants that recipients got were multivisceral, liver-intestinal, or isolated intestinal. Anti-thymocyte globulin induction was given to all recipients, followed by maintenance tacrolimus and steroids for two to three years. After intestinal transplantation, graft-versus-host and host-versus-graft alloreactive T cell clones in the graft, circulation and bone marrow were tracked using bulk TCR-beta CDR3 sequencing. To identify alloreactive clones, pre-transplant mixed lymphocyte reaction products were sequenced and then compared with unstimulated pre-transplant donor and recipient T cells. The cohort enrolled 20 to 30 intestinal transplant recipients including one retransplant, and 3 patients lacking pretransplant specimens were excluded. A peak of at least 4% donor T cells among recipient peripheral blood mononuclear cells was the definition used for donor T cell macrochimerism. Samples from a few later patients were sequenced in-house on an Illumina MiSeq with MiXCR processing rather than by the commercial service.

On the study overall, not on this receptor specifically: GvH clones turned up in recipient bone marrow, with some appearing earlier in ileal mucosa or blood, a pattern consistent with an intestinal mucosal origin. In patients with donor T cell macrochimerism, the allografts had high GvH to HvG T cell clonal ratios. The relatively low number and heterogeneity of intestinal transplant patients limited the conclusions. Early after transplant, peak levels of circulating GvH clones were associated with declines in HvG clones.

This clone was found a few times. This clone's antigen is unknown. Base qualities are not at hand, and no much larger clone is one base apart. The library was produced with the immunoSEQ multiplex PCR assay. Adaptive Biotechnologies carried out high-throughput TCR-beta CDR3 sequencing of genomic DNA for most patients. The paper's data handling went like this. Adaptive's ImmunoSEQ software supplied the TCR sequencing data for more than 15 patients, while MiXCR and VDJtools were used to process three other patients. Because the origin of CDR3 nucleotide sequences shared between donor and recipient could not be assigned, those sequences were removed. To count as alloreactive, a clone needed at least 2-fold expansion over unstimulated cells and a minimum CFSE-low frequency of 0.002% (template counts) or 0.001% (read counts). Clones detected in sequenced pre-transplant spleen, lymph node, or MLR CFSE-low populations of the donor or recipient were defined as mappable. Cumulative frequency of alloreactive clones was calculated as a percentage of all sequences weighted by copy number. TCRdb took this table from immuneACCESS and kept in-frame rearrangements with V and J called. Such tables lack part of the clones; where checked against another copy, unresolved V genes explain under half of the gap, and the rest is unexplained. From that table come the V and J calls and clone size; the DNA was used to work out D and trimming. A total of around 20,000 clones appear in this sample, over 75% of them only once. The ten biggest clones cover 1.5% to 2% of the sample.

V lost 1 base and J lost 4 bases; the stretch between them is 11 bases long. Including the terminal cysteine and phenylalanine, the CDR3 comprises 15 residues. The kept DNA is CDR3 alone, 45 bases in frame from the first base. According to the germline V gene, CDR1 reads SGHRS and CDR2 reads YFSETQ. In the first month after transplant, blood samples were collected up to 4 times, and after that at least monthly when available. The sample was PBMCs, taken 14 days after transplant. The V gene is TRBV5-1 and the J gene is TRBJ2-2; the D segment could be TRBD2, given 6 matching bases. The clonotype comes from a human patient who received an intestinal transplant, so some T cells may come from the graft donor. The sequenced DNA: TGCGCCAGCAGCTTGTCCGGGGGTATCACCGGGGAGCTGTTTTTT. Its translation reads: CASSLSGGITGELFF. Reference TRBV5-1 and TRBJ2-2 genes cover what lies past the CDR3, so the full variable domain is KAGVTQTPRYLIKTRGQQVTLSCSPISGHRSVSWYQQTPGQGLQFLFEYFSETQRNKGNFPGRFSGRQFSNSRSEMNVSTLELGDSALYLCASSLSGGITGELFFGEGSRLTVL.